The rows below give T cell receptor beta chains drawn from one sample of a study of shared clonotypes between healthy human individuals. TCRdb's table, derived via immunoSEQ multiplex PCR, lists solely in-frame clones and lacks some. The sample holds some 740,000 clones; roughly 92% are singletons and the top ten take approximately 25%. Sequencing was performed on naive CD8+ T cells sorted from blood. These receptors came from a man aged 25-45 years in good health. Each CDR3 is given with its conserved first and last residue. Each record gives: D gene, J gene, V gene, clone size, CDR3 DNA, CDR3 protein. The D gene is left open where the match is weak. For some rows the clone size is stated as once, few or many, or as a class when expanded; others skip it.

>TRBD1|TRBJ1-1|TRBV19|once
TGTGCCAGTAGTAAGGGGGCCCAGGGGGCTTTCTTT
CASSKGAQGAFF
>TRBD1|TRBJ1-5|TRBV2|NA
TGTGCCAGCAGCCTGGGACAGGGACCTCAGCCCCAGCATTTT
CASSLGQGPQPQHF
>NA|TRBJ2-7|TRBV4-2|NA
TGTGCCAGCAGCCAAGATTTGTCCTCCTACGAGCAGTACTTC
CASSQDLSSYEQYF
>TRBD2|TRBJ2-1|TRBV7-9|NA
TGTGCCAGCAGCTTAGCGGAGCGGGGGGGTGGCAATGAGCAGTTCTTC
CASSLAERGGGNEQFF
>NA|TRBJ2-7|TRBV6-6|NA
TGTGCCAGCAGTTCCGTGTCGTACGAGCAGTACTTC
CASSSVSYEQYF
>NA|TRBJ2-7|TRBV19|NA
TGTGCCAGTAGTGTTACAGGGAGTTCCTACGAGCAGTACTTC
CASSVTGSSYEQYF
>TRBD2|TRBJ2-7|TRBV2|once
TGTGCCAGCAGCTGGGACGGGGGGTCGGGAGAAGGATACGAGCAGTACTTC
CASSWDGGSGEGYEQYF
>NA|TRBJ2-1|TRBV7-2|NA
TGTGCCAGCAGCCCCTACGACAGTGGCGAGCAGTTCTTC
CASSPYDSGEQFF
>NA|TRBJ2-1|TRBV7-9|NA
TGTGCCAGCAGCTTAGCTGTTAGCTCCTACAATGAGCAGTTCTTC
CASSLAVSSYNEQFF
>TRBD2|TRBJ2-2|TRBV27|NA
TGTGCCAGCAGTTTATCGGGGGGGACTAGTCCATCCGGGGAGCTGTTTTTT
CASSLSGGTSPSGELFF